This TCR beta chain comes out of a study of T-cell memory formation after mild COVID-19. General study points: CD4+ contracting clones lay mainly in CM and EM, CD8+ ones in EMRA. Contracting clones from day 15 to 85 showed balanced CD4/CD8; later expanders favored CD4+.

TCRdb itself ran the 5' RACE reads through MiXCR, one entry per CDR3 protein. The table shows about 350,000 distinct CDR3 sequences, with less than 25% occurring only once. Points on this clonotype: The antigen is unknown.

This CDR3 has 14 residues. Trimming removed 5 bases at V and 6 bases at J, with 14 bases between. Germline V gene data show CDR1 as KGHSH and CDR2 as LQKENI. The chain joins TRBV18 to TRBJ2-1; tentative D call: TRBD1 (5 bases). The receptor was derived from a man between 18 and 29 years old who had mild COVID-19 (a few samples of this study predate the infection). Cell type and time point are not known. Sequencing was carried out using PBMCs or a T cell subset sorted from them (not recorded which). The CDR3 nucleotides are TGTGCCAGCTCAACCCCAGGTGGGGCCAATGAGCAGTTCTTC. Amino acids: CASSTPGGANEQFF.